A selection of T cell receptor beta chains follows, all from one sample in a study of shared clonotypes between healthy human individuals. TCRdb's copy holds only in-frame clones and misses some; the assay was immunoSEQ multiplex PCR. The table records hundreds of thousands of clones, 73% of them present only once. The sequenced material came from memory CD4+ T cells sorted from blood. These receptors originate from a woman between 25 and 40 years old in good health. The CDR3 runs from the conserved cysteine through the conserved F or W. D genes are given only for firm matches. A clone size is listed for some rows: how often the clone was seen (once, few, many), or a class if it is expanded.

CDR3 protein,CDR3 DNA,J gene,clone size,V gene,CDR3 length,D gene
CASRGQGAVTGELFF,TGTGCCAGCAGGGGTCAGGGGGCTGTTACCGGGGAGCTGTTTTTT,TRBJ2-2,.,TRBV5-8,15,TRBD1
CASSDSYNEQFF,TGTGCCAGCAGTGACAGCTACAATGAGCAGTTCTTC,TRBJ2-1,few,TRBV2,12,.
CASSSLTSRITGELFF,TGTGCCAGCAGCTCTTTAACGTCACGGATCACCGGGGAGCTGTTTTTT,TRBJ2-2,.,TRBV4-2,16,.
CASSSGTVQETQYF,TGTGCCAGCAGCTCGGGGACAGTTCAAGAGACCCAGTACTTC,TRBJ2-5,few,TRBV7-7,14,TRBD1
CASSFKQNTGELFF,TGTGCCAGCAGCTTCAAACAAAACACCGGGGAGCTGTTTTTT,TRBJ2-2,.,TRBV11-2,14,.
CATQSVETEAFF,TGTGCCACCCAGTCGGTCGAAACTGAAGCTTTCTTT,TRBJ1-1,.,TRBV15,12,.
CASSNGQSAEQYF,TGTGCCAGCAGTAACGGACAGAGCGCCGAGCAGTACTTC,TRBJ2-7,.,TRBV6-1,13,.
CASRGRRRGNEQFF,TGTGCCAGCAGGGGCAGGAGACGAGGCAATGAGCAGTTCTTC,TRBJ2-1,.,TRBV2,14,.
CATLRGTHGISGANVLTF,TGTGCCACCTTGAGGGGGACTCATGGAATCTCTGGGGCCAACGTCCTGACTTTC,TRBJ2-6,once,TRBV2,18,.
CASSSIFSGHNQPQHF,TGTGCCAGTAGTAGCATCTTCTCAGGGCACAATCAGCCCCAGCATTTT,TRBJ1-5,.,TRBV19,16,.
CASRYRPNPSSYNEQFF,TGTGCCAGTAGATACCGACCCAATCCGAGCTCCTACAATGAGCAGTTCTTC,TRBJ2-1,.,TRBV19,17,.
CASTGGGGNQPQHF,TGTGCCAGCACCGGCGGGGGGGGAAATCAGCCCCAGCATTTT,TRBJ1-5,.,TRBV6-1,14,.
CASGRGSNQPQHF,TGCGCCAGCGGGCGGGGTAGCAATCAGCCCCAGCATTTT,TRBJ1-5,.,TRBV10-2,13,.
CASSRTGIETQYF,TGTGCCAGCAGCCGGACAGGGATCGAGACCCAGTACTTC,TRBJ2-5,.,TRBV7-6,13,TRBD1
CASSRVPGQLNQPQHF,TGCGCCAGCAGCCGCGTGCCGGGACAGCTAAATCAGCCCCAGCATTTT,TRBJ1-5,.,TRBV4-1,16,TRBD1
CSVEDPGARETQYF,TGCAGCGTTGAAGATCCCGGGGCTCGAGAGACCCAGTACTTC,TRBJ2-5,.,TRBV29-1,14,.
CASSAGRGEQYF,TGTGCCAGCAGTGCGGGAAGGGGCGAGCAGTACTTC,TRBJ2-7,.,TRBV2,12,.
CASNSQGPYEQYF,TGTGCCAGCAATAGCCAGGGACCCTACGAGCAGTACTTC,TRBJ2-7,.,TRBV28,13,.
CASSSVTAFSGNTIYF,TGTGCCAGCAGCTCTGTGACAGCTTTCTCTGGAAACACCATATATTTT,TRBJ1-3,many,TRBV5-6,16,.
CASSGSGRFYEQYF,TGTGCCAGCAGTGGTAGCGGGAGGTTCTACGAGCAGTACTTC,TRBJ2-7,.,TRBV28,14,TRBD2
CASSWAGTSGTPYEQYF,TGTGCCAGCAGCTGGGCCGGGACTAGCGGGACCCCTTACGAGCAGTACTTC,TRBJ2-7,.,TRBV5-8,17,TRBD2
CASSSLLSTDTQYF,TGTGCCAGCAGCTCCCTCCTTAGCACAGATACGCAGTATTTT,TRBJ2-3,once,TRBV28,14,.
CARTGLTDPYEQYF,TGTGCCAGAACCGGACTAACCGATCCCTACGAGCAGTACTTC,TRBJ2-7,.,TRBV6-5,14,.
CASSSQGPSYEQYF,TGTGCCAGCAGTTCACAGGGGCCTTCCTACGAGCAGTACTTC,TRBJ2-7,.,TRBV28,14,TRBD1
CASSQDRVSSYNEQFF,TGCGCCAGCAGCCAAGATCGGGTTAGCTCCTACAATGAGCAGTTCTTC,TRBJ2-1,.,TRBV4-1,16,.
CASSKSGNSGANVLTF,TGTGCCAGCAGCAAATCTGGCAACTCTGGGGCCAACGTCCTGACTTTC,TRBJ2-6,once,TRBV21-1,16,.
CASSLAVGGSTDTQYF,TGTGCCAGCAGCTTAGCAGTGGGAGGGAGCACAGATACGCAGTATTTT,TRBJ2-3,.,TRBV7-8,16,TRBD2
CASSPSGETQYF,TGTGCCAGCTCACCTAGCGGGGAGACCCAGTACTTC,TRBJ2-5,.,TRBV18,12,TRBD2
CASSQDPGVGRDTQYF,TGTGCCAGCAGCCAAGATCCCGGGGTTGGGAGGGATACGCAGTATTTT,TRBJ2-3,.,TRBV14,16,.
CASSQNGPELGTGELFF,TGTGCCAGCAGCCAGAATGGTCCAGAATTAGGCACCGGGGAGCTGTTTTTT,TRBJ2-2,.,TRBV7-3,17,.
CASSLGQYNEQFF,TGCGCCAGCAGCTTGGGGCAATACAATGAGCAGTTCTTC,TRBJ2-1,once,TRBV5-1,13,.